This TCR beta chain was retrieved from a study of blood T cell repertoires in COVID-19. In this sample, this clone turned up once. The data were produced by immunoSEQ multiplex PCR, yet TCRdb's version contains in-frame clones alone and is incomplete. This table has 250,000 or so clones, 88% appearing once. V lost 6 bases to trimming and J lost 3 bases; unmatched junction nucleotides: 7. In germline, CDR1 is MNHEY, CDR2 SMNVEV (reference sequence). The CDR3 is 15 residues long. The specimen was PBMCs or T cells enriched from blood (not recorded which). V usage is TRBV27 and J usage is TRBJ2-1; 8 bases align to TRBD2. The receptor was isolated from a middle-aged woman who had been exposed to COVID-19. CDR3 DNA sequence: TGTGCCAGCAGCCGTACTAGCGGCTACTACAATGAGCAGTTCTTC. Translating it yields CASSRTSGYYNEQFF.